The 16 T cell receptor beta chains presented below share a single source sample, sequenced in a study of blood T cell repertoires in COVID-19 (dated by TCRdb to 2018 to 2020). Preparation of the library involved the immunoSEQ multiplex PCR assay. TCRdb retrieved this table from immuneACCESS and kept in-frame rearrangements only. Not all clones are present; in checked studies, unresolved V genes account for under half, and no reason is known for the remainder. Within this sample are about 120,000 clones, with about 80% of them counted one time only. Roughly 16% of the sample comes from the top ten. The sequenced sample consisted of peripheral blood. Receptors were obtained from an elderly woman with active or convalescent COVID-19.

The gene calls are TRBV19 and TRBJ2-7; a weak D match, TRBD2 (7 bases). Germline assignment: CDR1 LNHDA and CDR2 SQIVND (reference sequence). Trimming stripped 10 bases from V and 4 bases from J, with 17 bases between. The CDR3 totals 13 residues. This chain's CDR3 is CATRRGGFYEQYF. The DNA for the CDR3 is TGTGCCACCCGAAGGGGGGGTTTTTACGAGCAGTACTTC.

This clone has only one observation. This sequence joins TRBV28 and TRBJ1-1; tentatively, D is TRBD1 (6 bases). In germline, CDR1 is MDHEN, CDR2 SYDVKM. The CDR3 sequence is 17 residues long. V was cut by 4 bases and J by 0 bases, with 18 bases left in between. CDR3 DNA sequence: TGTGCCAGCAGTTCACAGGGTATTGTCCTGATGAACACTGAAGCTTTCTTT. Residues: CASSSQGIVLMNTEAFF.

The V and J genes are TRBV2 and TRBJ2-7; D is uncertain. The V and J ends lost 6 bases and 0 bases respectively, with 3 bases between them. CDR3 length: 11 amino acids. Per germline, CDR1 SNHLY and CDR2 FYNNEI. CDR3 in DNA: TGTGCCAGCAGGAGCTCCTACGAGCAGTACTTC. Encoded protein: CASRSSYEQYF.

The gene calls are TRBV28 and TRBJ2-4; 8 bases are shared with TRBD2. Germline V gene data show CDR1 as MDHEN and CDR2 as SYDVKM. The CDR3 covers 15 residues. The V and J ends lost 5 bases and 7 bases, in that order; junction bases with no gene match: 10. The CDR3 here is CASSQRLASLNIQYF. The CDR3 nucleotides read TGTGCCAGCAGTCAAAGACTAGCGTCGTTGAACATTCAGTACTTC. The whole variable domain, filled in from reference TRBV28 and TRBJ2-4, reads DVKVTQSSRYLVKRTGEKVFLECVQDMDHENMFWYRQDPGLGLRLIYFSYDVKMKEKGDIPEGYSVSREKKERFSLILESASTNQTSMYLCASSQRLASLNIQYFGAGTRLSVL.

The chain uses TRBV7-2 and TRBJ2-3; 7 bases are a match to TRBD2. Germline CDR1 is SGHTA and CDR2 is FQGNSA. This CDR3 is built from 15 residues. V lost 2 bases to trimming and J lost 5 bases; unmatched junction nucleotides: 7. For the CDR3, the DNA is TGTGCCAGCAGCTTATTTCTTAGCGGGTTAGATACGCAGTATTTT. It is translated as CASSLFLSGLDTQYF. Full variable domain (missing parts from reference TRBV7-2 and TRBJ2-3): GAGVSQSPSNKVTEKGKDVELRCDPISGHTALYWYRQSLGQGLEFLIYFQGNSAPDKSGLPSDRFSAERTGGSVSTLTIQRTQQEDSAVYLCASSLFLSGLDTQYFGPGTRLTVL.

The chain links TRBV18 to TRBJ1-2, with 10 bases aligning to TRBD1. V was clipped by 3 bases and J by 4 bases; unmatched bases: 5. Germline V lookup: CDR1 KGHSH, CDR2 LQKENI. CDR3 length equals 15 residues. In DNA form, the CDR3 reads TGTGCCAGCTCACCCCGGACAGGGGGGGTCTATGGCTACACCTTC. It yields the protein CASSPRTGGVYGYTF.

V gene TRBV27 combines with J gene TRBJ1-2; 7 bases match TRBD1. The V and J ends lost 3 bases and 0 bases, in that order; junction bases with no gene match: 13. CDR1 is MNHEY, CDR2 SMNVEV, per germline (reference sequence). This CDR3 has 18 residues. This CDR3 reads CASSFHRDRLKANYGYTF. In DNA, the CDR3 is TGTGCCAGCAGTTTTCACCGGGACAGACTTAAGGCTAACTATGGCTACACCTTC.

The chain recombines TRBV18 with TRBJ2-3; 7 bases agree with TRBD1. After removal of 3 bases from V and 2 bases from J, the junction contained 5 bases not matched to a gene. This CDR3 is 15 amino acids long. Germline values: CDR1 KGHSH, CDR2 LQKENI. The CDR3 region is CASSPWDRPTDTQYF. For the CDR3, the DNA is TGTGCCAGCTCACCTTGGGACAGACCCACAGATACGCAGTATTTT.

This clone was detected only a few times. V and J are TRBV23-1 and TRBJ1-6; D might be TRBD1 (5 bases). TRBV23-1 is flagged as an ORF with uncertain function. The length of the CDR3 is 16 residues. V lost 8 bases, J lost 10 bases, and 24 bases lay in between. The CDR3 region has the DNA TGCGCCAGCTCCTCCGCACGGGGGATGGTAGGATCACCCCTCCACTTT. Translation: CASSSARGMVGSPLHF.

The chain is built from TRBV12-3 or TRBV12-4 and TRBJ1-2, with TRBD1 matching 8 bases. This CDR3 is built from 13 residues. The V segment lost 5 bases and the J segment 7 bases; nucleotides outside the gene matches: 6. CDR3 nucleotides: TGTGCCAGCAGTATTGGACAGGGTCTTGGCTACACCTTC. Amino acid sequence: CASSIGQGLGYTF.

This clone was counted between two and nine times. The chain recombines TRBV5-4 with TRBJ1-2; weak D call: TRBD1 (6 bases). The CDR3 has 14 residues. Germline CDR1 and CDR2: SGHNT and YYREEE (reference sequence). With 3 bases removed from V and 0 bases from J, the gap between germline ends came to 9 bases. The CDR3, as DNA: TGTGCCAGCAGCTCGGGGGGCTCTAACTATGGCTACACCTTC. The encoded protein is CASSSGGSNYGYTF.

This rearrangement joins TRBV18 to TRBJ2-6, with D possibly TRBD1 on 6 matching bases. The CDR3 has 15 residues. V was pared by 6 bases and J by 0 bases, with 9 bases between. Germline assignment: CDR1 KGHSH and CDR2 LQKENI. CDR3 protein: CASSTGSSGANVLTF. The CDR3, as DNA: TGTGCCAGCTCCACAGGGAGCTCTGGGGCCAACGTCCTGACTTTC.

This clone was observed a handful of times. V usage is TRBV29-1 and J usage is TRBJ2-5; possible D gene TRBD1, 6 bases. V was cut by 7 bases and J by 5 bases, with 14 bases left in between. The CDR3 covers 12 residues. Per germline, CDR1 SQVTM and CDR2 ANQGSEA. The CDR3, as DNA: TGCAGCGGTATGGGGGCAGGGGAGACCCAGTACTTC. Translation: CSGMGAGETQYF.

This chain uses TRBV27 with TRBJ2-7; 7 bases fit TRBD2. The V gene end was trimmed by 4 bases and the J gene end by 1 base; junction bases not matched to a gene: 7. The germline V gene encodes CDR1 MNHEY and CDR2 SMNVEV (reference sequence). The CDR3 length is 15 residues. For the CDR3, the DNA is TGTGCCAGCAGTTCTCACTCTAGCGGTTCCTACGAGCAGTACTTC. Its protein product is CASSSHSSGSYEQYF.

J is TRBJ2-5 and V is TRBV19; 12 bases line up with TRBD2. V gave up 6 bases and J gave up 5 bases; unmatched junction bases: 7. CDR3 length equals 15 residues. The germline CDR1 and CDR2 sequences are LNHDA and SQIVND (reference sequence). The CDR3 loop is CASSRRLAGVETQYF. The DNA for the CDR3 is TGTGCCAGTAGCAGAAGACTAGCGGGAGTGGAGACCCAGTACTTC.

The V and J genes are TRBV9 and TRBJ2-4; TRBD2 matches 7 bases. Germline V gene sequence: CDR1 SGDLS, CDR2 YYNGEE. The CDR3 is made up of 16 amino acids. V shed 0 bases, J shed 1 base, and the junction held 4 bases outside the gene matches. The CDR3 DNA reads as TGTGCCAGCAGCGTAGACGGGGGGTCGGCCAAAAACATTCAGTACTTC. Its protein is CASSVDGGSAKNIQYF.